A selection of T cell receptor beta chains follows, all from one sample in a study of blood T cell repertoires in COVID-19. Measured with immunoSEQ multiplex PCR; TCRdb has only the in-frame clones, and not every one. The sample holds approximately 160,000 clones, more than 90% seen once. The specimen sequenced was peripheral blood. All receptors derive from a man in his fifties with acute or convalescent COVID-19. Each CDR3 is given with its conserved first and last residue. The order of the fields is D gene, V gene, J gene, clone size, CDR3 DNA, CDR3 protein. A D gene is named only where the DNA matches it firmly. Clone size is shown for a subset of rows, as once, few, many or a class of expanded clone.

d_gene: TRBD2
v_gene: TRBV10-3
j_gene: TRBJ2-1
abundance: .
CDR3nt: TGTGCCATCGGTGATTGGCGGGCGACTAGCGGAAACAATGAGCAGTTCTTC
CDR3aa: CAIGDWRATSGNNEQFF

d_gene: .
v_gene: TRBV2
j_gene: TRBJ2-5
abundance: .
CDR3nt: TGTGCCGCCCTCTCTCGCGGGCAAGAGACCCAGTACTTC
CDR3aa: CAALSRGQETQYF

d_gene: .
v_gene: TRBV27
j_gene: TRBJ2-7
abundance: .
CDR3nt: TGTGCCAGCAGTTTACAGGGATTGGTCTCCGAGCAGTACTTC
CDR3aa: CASSLQGLVSEQYF

d_gene: .
v_gene: TRBV7-2
j_gene: TRBJ2-1
abundance: .
CDR3nt: TGTGCCAGCAAGGGTGCGGGACGCTCCAATGAGCAGTTCTTC
CDR3aa: CASKGAGRSNEQFF

d_gene: .
v_gene: TRBV9
j_gene: TRBJ1-3
abundance: .
CDR3nt: TGTGCCAGCAGCGTAGCAGGGGCGTCCGGAAACACCATATATTTT
CDR3aa: CASSVAGASGNTIYF

d_gene: TRBD1
v_gene: TRBV3-1/TRBV3-2
j_gene: TRBJ2-5
abundance: .
CDR3nt: TGTGCCAGCAGCCAAGATAGGACAGGGACGGAGACCCAGTACTTC
CDR3aa: CASSQDRTGTETQYF

d_gene: .
v_gene: TRBV7-9
j_gene: TRBJ1-1
abundance: .
CDR3nt: TGTGCCAGCAGCTTAGGAACCAGGGCGAGAGGAGACACTGAAGCTTTCTTT
CDR3aa: CASSLGTRARGDTEAFF

d_gene: .
v_gene: TRBV5-4
j_gene: TRBJ2-5
abundance: .
CDR3nt: TGTGCCAGCAGCTTTGGTGGAAAAGTTACCGGGGACCAGTACTTC
CDR3aa: CASSFGGKVTGDQYF

d_gene: TRBD1
v_gene: TRBV6-6
j_gene: TRBJ1-3
abundance: .
CDR3nt: TGTGCCAGCAGTTACTCTACAGGGGACTCTGGAAACACCATATATTTT
CDR3aa: CASSYSTGDSGNTIYF

d_gene: TRBD1
v_gene: TRBV19
j_gene: TRBJ1-2
abundance: .
CDR3nt: TGTGCCAGTAGTATAGAAGACAGGGCTCATGGCTACACCTTC
CDR3aa: CASSIEDRAHGYTF

d_gene: .
v_gene: TRBV7-9
j_gene: TRBJ1-5
abundance: .
CDR3nt: TGTGCCAGCAGCAACAGGGATTACGGCAATCAGCCCCAGCATTTT
CDR3aa: CASSNRDYGNQPQHF

d_gene: .
v_gene: TRBV7-9
j_gene: TRBJ2-7
abundance: .
CDR3nt: TGTGCCAGCAGCTCCGCACAGGGATACTACGAGCAGTACTTC
CDR3aa: CASSSAQGYYEQYF

d_gene: .
v_gene: TRBV28
j_gene: TRBJ2-1
abundance: .
CDR3nt: TGTGCCAGCAGTTTGAGGTTAGGGCAGGGGCAGTTCTTC
CDR3aa: CASSLRLGQGQFF

d_gene: .
v_gene: TRBV5-4
j_gene: TRBJ1-3
abundance: .
CDR3nt: TGTGCCAGCAGCTCGACAGTTTCTGGAAACACCATATATTTT
CDR3aa: CASSSTVSGNTIYF

d_gene: TRBD1
v_gene: TRBV7-2
j_gene: TRBJ2-2
abundance: .
CDR3nt: TGTGCCAGCAGCTCGTACAGGGGGAACACCGGGGAGCTGTTTTTT
CDR3aa: CASSSYRGNTGELFF

d_gene: .
v_gene: TRBV7-2
j_gene: TRBJ1-1
abundance: .
CDR3nt: TGTGCCAGCAGCTTAGTTAGGGGGAGTTTTGAAGCTTTCTTT
CDR3aa: CASSLVRGSFEAFF

d_gene: TRBD1
v_gene: TRBV6-6
j_gene: TRBJ2-2
abundance: once
CDR3nt: TGTGCCAGCACAACAGGGGTGAACACCGGGGAGCTGTTTTTT
CDR3aa: CASTTGVNTGELFF

d_gene: .
v_gene: TRBV18
j_gene: TRBJ2-6
abundance: .
CDR3nt: TGTGCCAGCTCACCCCCCCGAGGAAGCTCTGGGGCCAACGTCCTGACTTTC
CDR3aa: CASSPPRGSSGANVLTF

d_gene: .
v_gene: TRBV7-3
j_gene: TRBJ1-1
abundance: .
CDR3nt: TGTGCCAGCAGCCCCTCGGGGGACACTGAAGCTTTCTTT
CDR3aa: CASSPSGDTEAFF

d_gene: .
v_gene: TRBV3-1/TRBV3-2
j_gene: TRBJ1-2
abundance: .
CDR3nt: TGTGCCAGCAGCCAAGCAGGTACGGACGGAGGATTTGATTACGGCTACACCTTC
CDR3aa: CASSQAGTDGGFDYGYTF

d_gene: TRBD2
v_gene: TRBV9
j_gene: TRBJ2-5
abundance: once
CDR3nt: TGTGCCAGCAGCGTAAGCAGCGGGGGGGCTGAGACCCAGTACTTC
CDR3aa: CASSVSSGGAETQYF

d_gene: .
v_gene: TRBV3-1/TRBV3-2
j_gene: TRBJ2-5
abundance: .
CDR3nt: TGTGCCAGCAGCCAAGATCCCCCAGGGAATCGAGAGACCCAGTACTTC
CDR3aa: CASSQDPPGNRETQYF

d_gene: TRBD2
v_gene: TRBV18
j_gene: TRBJ2-1
abundance: .
CDR3nt: TGTGCCAGCTCGCCGGGACTAGCGGGTGGTTTTTACAATGAGCAGTTCTTC
CDR3aa: CASSPGLAGGFYNEQFF

d_gene: .
v_gene: TRBV12-3/TRBV12-4
j_gene: TRBJ1-3
abundance: .
CDR3nt: TGTGCCAGCAGTTTATGGGGCAACACCATATATTTT
CDR3aa: CASSLWGNTIYF

d_gene: .
v_gene: TRBV6-2/TRBV6-3
j_gene: TRBJ1-6
abundance: once
CDR3nt: TGTGCCAGCAGTCCCGGTCGGTCCTCAAGCTCCTATAATTCACCCCTCCACTTT
CDR3aa: CASSPGRSSSSYNSPLHF

d_gene: .
v_gene: TRBV10-2
j_gene: TRBJ1-5
abundance: .
CDR3nt: TGCGCCAGCAGAGGCGGAAATCAGCCCCAGCATTTT
CDR3aa: CASRGGNQPQHF

d_gene: .
v_gene: TRBV3-1/TRBV3-2
j_gene: TRBJ1-3
abundance: .
CDR3nt: TGTGCCAGCCAGGGAAGCTCTGGAAACACCATATATTTT
CDR3aa: CASQGSSGNTIYF

d_gene: TRBD1
v_gene: TRBV3-1/TRBV3-2
j_gene: TRBJ1-2
abundance: .
CDR3nt: TGTGCCAGCAGCCAAGAGATGGGACAGGGAGGCGATGGCTACACCTTC
CDR3aa: CASSQEMGQGGDGYTF

d_gene: .
v_gene: TRBV29-1
j_gene: TRBJ1-1
abundance: .
CDR3nt: TGCAGCTCTCAACCGGGTCCAGGGGTTTACACTGAAGCTTTCTTT
CDR3aa: CSSQPGPGVYTEAFF

d_gene: .
v_gene: TRBV20-1
j_gene: TRBJ1-2
abundance: .
CDR3nt: TGCAGTGCTAGGGCCAACTATGGCTACACCTTC
CDR3aa: CSARANYGYTF

d_gene: .
v_gene: TRBV28
j_gene: TRBJ1-6
abundance: .
CDR3nt: TGTGCCAGCAGCACTAATACAGGTTGGGGTTCACCCCTCCACTTT
CDR3aa: CASSTNTGWGSPLHF

d_gene: .
v_gene: TRBV3-1/TRBV3-2
j_gene: TRBJ2-2
abundance: .
CDR3nt: TGTGCCAGCAGCCTCAAGAGAACCGGGGAGCTGTTTTTT
CDR3aa: CASSLKRTGELFF

d_gene: .
v_gene: TRBV7-6
j_gene: TRBJ2-5
abundance: .
CDR3nt: TGTGCCAGCAGCCTCTACTCGGGAAGGGCAGGACCTAAACAGTACCAAGAGACCCAGTACTTC
CDR3aa: CASSLYSGRAGPKQYQETQYF

d_gene: TRBD1
v_gene: TRBV23-1
j_gene: TRBJ1-6
abundance: .
CDR3nt: TGCGCCAGCAGTCAAAACAGGGGATCCTATAATTCACCCCTCCACTTT
CDR3aa: CASSQNRGSYNSPLHF

d_gene: .
v_gene: TRBV7-2
j_gene: TRBJ2-2
abundance: .
CDR3nt: TGTGCCAGCAGCTTAGTGGAGGGGGCGGGGACCGGGGAGCTGTTTTTT
CDR3aa: CASSLVEGAGTGELFF

d_gene: .
v_gene: TRBV7-2
j_gene: TRBJ1-4
abundance: .
CDR3nt: TGTGCCAGCAGCCCTCCTGGGGGGACCGGTTCTGAAAAACTGTTTTTT
CDR3aa: CASSPPGGTGSEKLFF

d_gene: TRBD1
v_gene: TRBV5-1
j_gene: TRBJ2-5
abundance: .
CDR3nt: TGCGCCAGCAGCCAAACCGGGACAGGGTTTATTCCTAGTCGGTGGGAGACCCAGTACTTC
CDR3aa: CASSQTGTGFIPSRWETQYF

d_gene: .
v_gene: TRBV11-2
j_gene: TRBJ2-2
abundance: .
CDR3nt: TGTGCCAGCAGCCCAGCGACAGGGAACACCGGGGAGCTGTTTTTT
CDR3aa: CASSPATGNTGELFF

d_gene: TRBD1
v_gene: TRBV9
j_gene: TRBJ1-6
abundance: .
CDR3nt: TGTGCCAGCAGCGGAGGGACAGGGGACTCCTATAATTCACCCCTCCACTTT
CDR3aa: CASSGGTGDSYNSPLHF

d_gene: TRBD1
v_gene: TRBV6-1
j_gene: TRBJ1-2
abundance: .
CDR3nt: TGTGCCAGCAGTGAAGGGGGGACAGGGGCGAACTATGGCTACACCTTC
CDR3aa: CASSEGGTGANYGYTF

d_gene: .
v_gene: TRBV14
j_gene: TRBJ1-5
abundance: .
CDR3nt: TGTGCCAGCAGCCAAGAGTCACGGGGGAAAATGTTCCGTCAGCCCCAGCATTTT
CDR3aa: CASSQESRGKMFRQPQHF

d_gene: .
v_gene: TRBV5-4
j_gene: TRBJ1-2
abundance: .
CDR3nt: TGTGCCAGCAGCTTGGGAGTAGCCTATGGCTACACCTTC
CDR3aa: CASSLGVAYGYTF

d_gene: .
v_gene: TRBV6-5
j_gene: TRBJ1-4
abundance: .
CDR3nt: TGTGCCAGCAGTTACAGTTGGGAGGGCGAAAAACTGTTTTTT
CDR3aa: CASSYSWEGEKLFF

d_gene: .
v_gene: TRBV5-1
j_gene: TRBJ1-1
abundance: .
CDR3nt: TGCGCCAGCAGCAATGATTTTCGGGGCACTGAAGCTTTCTTT
CDR3aa: CASSNDFRGTEAFF

d_gene: TRBD2
v_gene: TRBV9
j_gene: TRBJ2-7
abundance: .
CDR3nt: TGTGCCAGCAGCTCAACGGGGGGGAGGAGCGAGCAGTACTTC
CDR3aa: CASSSTGGRSEQYF

d_gene: .
v_gene: TRBV5-5
j_gene: TRBJ2-3
abundance: .
CDR3nt: TGTGCCAGCAGCTTAGACAGGCGGGCGGATACGCAGTATTTT
CDR3aa: CASSLDRRADTQYF

d_gene: .
v_gene: TRBV4-1
j_gene: TRBJ1-2
abundance: .
CDR3nt: TGCGCCAGCAGCCCGACATCCGGCAGGGCCCTCTTC
CDR3aa: CASSPTSGRALF

d_gene: .
v_gene: TRBV6-6
j_gene: TRBJ2-5
abundance: .
CDR3nt: TGTGCCAGCAGTTACCCAAAAGAGACCCAGTACTTC
CDR3aa: CASSYPKETQYF

d_gene: TRBD1
v_gene: TRBV3-1/TRBV3-2
j_gene: TRBJ2-7
abundance: .
CDR3nt: TGTGCCAGCAGCCCACGAGCGCGGGACAGGGGTTGGGATCCCTACGAGCAGTACTTC
CDR3aa: CASSPRARDRGWDPYEQYF

d_gene: .
v_gene: TRBV4-2
j_gene: TRBJ1-2
abundance: .
CDR3nt: TGTGCCAGCAGCCAAGCGACGGGGAACTATGGCTACACCTTC
CDR3aa: CASSQATGNYGYTF

d_gene: .
v_gene: TRBV19
j_gene: TRBJ1-4
abundance: .
CDR3nt: TGTGCCAGTAGTATAAGCCTGGTTGCTAATGAAAAACTGTTTTTT
CDR3aa: CASSISLVANEKLFF